The rows below give T cell receptor beta chains drawn from one sample of a study of beta chain features in type 1 diabetes. This table comes from immunoSEQ multiplex PCR, and its TCRdb copy is limited to in-frame clones, with some not included. Counted here are roughly 300,000 clones, roughly 8% occurring once; the ten biggest clones make up around 0.45%. The sequencing input was central memory CD4+ T cells from blood. These receptors originate from a woman between 18 and 29 years old in good health. Both conserved end residues are part of each CDR3. Each record gives: CDR3 length, V gene, D gene, clone size, J gene, CDR3 protein, CDR3 DNA. The D gene is left open where the match is weak. Clone size is not always given. Where it is, it says once, few, many or a class for expanded clones.

CDR3 length: 13
V gene: TRBV18
D gene: -
clone size: many
J gene: TRBJ2-5
CDR3 protein: CASSPPSRETQYF
CDR3 DNA: TGTGCCAGCTCACCACCGTCCCGAGAGACCCAGTACTTC

CDR3 length: 13
V gene: TRBV7-2
D gene: -
clone size: -
J gene: TRBJ2-5
CDR3 protein: CASSWGTVGTQYF
CDR3 DNA: TGTGCCAGCAGCTGGGGGACTGTTGGGACCCAGTACTTC

CDR3 length: 16
V gene: TRBV15
D gene: TRBD2
clone size: -
J gene: TRBJ2-1
CDR3 protein: CATSRVGAGEYNEQFF
CDR3 DNA: TGTGCCACCAGCAGAGTGGGAGCGGGAGAGTACAATGAGCAGTTCTTC

CDR3 length: 16
V gene: TRBV4-2
D gene: TRBD2
clone size: -
J gene: TRBJ2-1
CDR3 protein: CASSQSGTSGNNEQFF
CDR3 DNA: TGTGCCAGCAGCCAAAGCGGGACTAGCGGAAACAATGAGCAGTTCTTC

CDR3 length: 13
V gene: TRBV9
D gene: -
clone size: few
J gene: TRBJ2-1
CDR3 protein: CASSVTYADEQFF
CDR3 DNA: TGTGCCAGCAGCGTAACCTATGCGGATGAGCAGTTCTTC

CDR3 length: 13
V gene: TRBV7-9
D gene: -
clone size: -
J gene: TRBJ1-1
CDR3 protein: CASSADRNTEAFF
CDR3 DNA: TGTGCCAGCAGCGCCGACAGGAACACTGAAGCTTTCTTT

CDR3 length: 14
V gene: TRBV28
D gene: TRBD2
clone size: -
J gene: TRBJ2-3
CDR3 protein: CASLAGDGTDLQYF
CDR3 DNA: TGTGCCAGCCTCGCGGGGGACGGCACGGATCTCCAGTATTTT

CDR3 length: 16
V gene: TRBV6-6
D gene: -
clone size: -
J gene: TRBJ1-3
CDR3 protein: CASSYGQIRSGNTIYF
CDR3 DNA: TGTGCCAGCAGTTACGGGCAGATACGCTCTGGAAACACCATATATTTT

CDR3 length: 12
V gene: TRBV15
D gene: -
clone size: few
J gene: TRBJ1-2
CDR3 protein: CATSRDVSSYTF
CDR3 DNA: TGTGCCACCAGCAGAGATGTAAGCAGCTACACCTTC

CDR3 length: 15
V gene: TRBV19
D gene: -
clone size: -
J gene: TRBJ2-1
CDR3 protein: CASSIDGRTNAEQFF
CDR3 DNA: TGTGCCAGTAGTATAGATGGCCGGACCAATGCAGAGCAGTTCTTC

CDR3 length: 14
V gene: TRBV9
D gene: -
clone size: few
J gene: TRBJ2-3
CDR3 protein: CASSFGTTTDTQYF
CDR3 DNA: TGTGCCAGCAGCTTCGGGACCACCACAGATACGCAGTATTTT

CDR3 length: 13
V gene: TRBV29-1
D gene: TRBD1
clone size: -
J gene: TRBJ1-2
CDR3 protein: CSVDLGQGYGYTF
CDR3 DNA: TGCAGCGTTGATCTTGGACAGGGGTATGGCTACACCTTC

CDR3 length: 13
V gene: TRBV11-2
D gene: -
clone size: few
J gene: TRBJ2-4
CDR3 protein: CASSMGHKNIQYF
CDR3 DNA: TGTGCCAGCAGCATGGGACACAAAAACATTCAGTACTTC

CDR3 length: 15
V gene: TRBV9
D gene: -
clone size: few
J gene: TRBJ2-3
CDR3 protein: CASSVVGQSTDTQYF
CDR3 DNA: TGTGCCAGCAGCGTAGTGGGGCAGAGCACAGATACGCAGTATTTT

CDR3 length: 12
V gene: TRBV5-1
D gene: -
clone size: -
J gene: TRBJ1-2
CDR3 protein: CASAGDNYGYTF
CDR3 DNA: TGCGCCAGCGCCGGGGACAACTATGGCTACACCTTC

CDR3 length: 15
V gene: TRBV7-2
D gene: TRBD1
clone size: few
J gene: TRBJ1-5
CDR3 protein: CASSPGQGAGQPQHF
CDR3 DNA: TGTGCCAGCAGCCCTGGACAGGGGGCTGGTCAGCCCCAGCATTTT

CDR3 length: 11
V gene: TRBV28
D gene: -
clone size: many
J gene: TRBJ1-1
CDR3 protein: CASSLGFGAFF
CDR3 DNA: TGTGCCAGCAGTCTGGGGTTTGGGGCTTTCTTT

CDR3 length: 15
V gene: TRBV7-9
D gene: TRBD2
clone size: few
J gene: TRBJ2-1
CDR3 protein: CASSWGTSGRVSQFF
CDR3 DNA: TGTGCCAGCAGTTGGGGGACTAGCGGGAGGGTGTCCCAGTTCTTC

CDR3 length: 17
V gene: TRBV14
D gene: -
clone size: few
J gene: TRBJ1-5
CDR3 protein: CASSQGEKQGINQPQHF
CDR3 DNA: TGTGCCAGCAGCCAAGGCGAGAAACAGGGAATCAATCAGCCCCAGCATTTT

CDR3 length: 17
V gene: TRBV9
D gene: TRBD2
clone size: -
J gene: TRBJ2-3
CDR3 protein: CASSFRLAGENTDTQYF
CDR3 DNA: TGTGCCAGCAGCTTCCGACTAGCGGGAGAGAACACAGATACGCAGTATTTT

CDR3 length: 13
V gene: TRBV7-3
D gene: -
clone size: few
J gene: TRBJ2-5
CDR3 protein: CASSLGLQETQYF
CDR3 DNA: TGTGCCAGCAGTTTGGGCCTCCAAGAGACCCAGTACTTC

CDR3 length: 15
V gene: TRBV2
D gene: TRBD1
clone size: -
J gene: TRBJ2-5
CDR3 protein: CASSPGTGGRETQYF
CDR3 DNA: TGTGCCAGCAGCCCCGGGACAGGGGGGAGGGAGACCCAGTACTTC

CDR3 length: 14
V gene: TRBV11-1
D gene: TRBD1
clone size: few
J gene: TRBJ2-7
CDR3 protein: CASSPDRGFDEQYF
CDR3 DNA: TGTGCCAGCAGCCCCGACAGGGGGTTCGACGAGCAGTACTTC

CDR3 length: 16
V gene: TRBV9
D gene: -
clone size: -
J gene: TRBJ2-3
CDR3 protein: CASSRTERLTTDTQYF
CDR3 DNA: TGTGCCAGCAGCCGAACAGAACGTCTAACCACAGATACGCAGTATTTT

CDR3 length: 12
V gene: TRBV10-3
D gene: -
clone size: few
J gene: TRBJ2-7
CDR3 protein: CAISASLYEQYF
CDR3 DNA: TGTGCCATCAGTGCTTCTCTCTACGAGCAGTACTTC

CDR3 length: 14
V gene: TRBV6-1
D gene: TRBD1
clone size: -
J gene: TRBJ2-5
CDR3 protein: CASSAQGNKETQYF
CDR3 DNA: TGTGCCAGCAGTGCACAGGGGAACAAAGAGACCCAGTACTTC

CDR3 length: 13
V gene: TRBV13
D gene: TRBD1
clone size: few
J gene: TRBJ2-5
CDR3 protein: CASSETDRATQYF
CDR3 DNA: TGTGCCAGCAGCGAAACGGACAGGGCGACCCAGTACTTC

CDR3 length: 11
V gene: TRBV20-1
D gene: TRBD1
clone size: -
J gene: TRBJ1-2
CDR3 protein: CSMDRVYGYTF
CDR3 DNA: TGCAGTATGGACAGGGTCTATGGCTACACCTTC

CDR3 length: 11
V gene: TRBV9
D gene: TRBD2
clone size: few
J gene: TRBJ2-3
CDR3 protein: CASSFGTRYYF
CDR3 DNA: TGTGCCAGCAGCTTCGGGACTAGGTACTATTTT

CDR3 length: 15
V gene: TRBV29-1
D gene: TRBD2
clone size: -
J gene: TRBJ2-3
CDR3 protein: CSGLGLASGTDTQYF
CDR3 DNA: TGCAGCGGGTTAGGACTAGCCTCTGGGACAGATACGCAGTATTTT

CDR3 length: 16
V gene: TRBV7-8
D gene: TRBD2
clone size: -
J gene: TRBJ2-5
CDR3 protein: CASSRRLAGGPETQYF
CDR3 DNA: TGTGCCAGCAGCCGACGTCTAGCGGGAGGGCCAGAGACCCAGTACTTC

CDR3 length: 16
V gene: TRBV15
D gene: -
clone size: few
J gene: TRBJ2-5
CDR3 protein: CATSRGTLGLQETQYF
CDR3 DNA: TGTGCCACCAGCAGAGGAACCCTGGGGCTTCAAGAGACCCAGTACTTC

CDR3 length: 14
V gene: TRBV5-4
D gene: TRBD1
clone size: few
J gene: TRBJ2-5
CDR3 protein: CASSSRQGKETQYF
CDR3 DNA: TGTGCCAGCAGCTCGAGACAGGGTAAAGAGACCCAGTACTTC

CDR3 length: 16
V gene: TRBV4-1
D gene: TRBD1
clone size: -
J gene: TRBJ1-2
CDR3 protein: CASSQGRNRGPGGYTF
CDR3 DNA: TGCGCCAGCAGCCAAGGTCGGAACAGGGGTCCGGGAGGCTACACCTTC

CDR3 length: 11
V gene: TRBV10-1
D gene: -
clone size: many
J gene: TRBJ2-3
CDR3 protein: CASGRADTQYF
CDR3 DNA: TGCGCCAGCGGTAGGGCAGATACGCAGTATTTT

CDR3 length: 16
V gene: TRBV4-1
D gene: -
clone size: many
J gene: TRBJ2-1
CDR3 protein: CASSNRDSRTYNEQFF
CDR3 DNA: TGCGCCAGCAGCAACCGGGACTCCCGAACCTACAATGAGCAGTTCTTC

CDR3 length: 15
V gene: TRBV28
D gene: -
clone size: -
J gene: TRBJ2-5
CDR3 protein: CASSFEGGYVETQYF
CDR3 DNA: TGTGCCAGCAGTTTTGAGGGGGGATATGTAGAGACCCAGTACTTC

CDR3 length: 14
V gene: TRBV5-1
D gene: -
clone size: few
J gene: TRBJ1-1
CDR3 protein: CASSLGTSNTEAFF
CDR3 DNA: TGCGCCAGCAGCTTAGGAACCTCGAACACTGAAGCTTTCTTT

CDR3 length: 14
V gene: TRBV18
D gene: TRBD1
clone size: -
J gene: TRBJ1-2
CDR3 protein: CASSPGQLRYGYTF
CDR3 DNA: TGTGCCAGCTCACCGGGACAGCTCCGCTATGGCTACACCTTC

CDR3 length: 16
V gene: TRBV6-6
D gene: -
clone size: few
J gene: TRBJ1-2
CDR3 protein: CASSYSLRLTNYGYTF
CDR3 DNA: TGTGCCAGCAGTTACTCCCTTAGGCTTACTAACTATGGCTACACCTTC

CDR3 length: 15
V gene: TRBV5-1
D gene: TRBD2
clone size: few
J gene: TRBJ2-3
CDR3 protein: CASSPGLGNTDTQYF
CDR3 DNA: TGCGCCAGCAGCCCCGGACTAGGGAACACAGATACGCAGTATTTT

CDR3 length: 16
V gene: TRBV7-9
D gene: TRBD2
clone size: -
J gene: TRBJ2-2
CDR3 protein: CASSGPSGRNTGELFF
CDR3 DNA: TGTGCCAGCAGCGGGCCTAGCGGGAGGAACACCGGGGAGCTGTTTTTT

CDR3 length: 12
V gene: TRBV10-3
D gene: -
clone size: few
J gene: TRBJ2-7
CDR3 protein: CATTDSPYEQYF
CDR3 DNA: TGTGCCACTACCGACAGTCCCTACGAGCAGTACTTC

CDR3 length: 14
V gene: TRBV5-1
D gene: -
clone size: -
J gene: TRBJ2-1
CDR3 protein: CASSFGLPYSEQFF
CDR3 DNA: TGCGCCAGCAGCTTCGGACTACCTTATAGTGAGCAGTTCTTC

CDR3 length: 16
V gene: TRBV7-8
D gene: TRBD2
clone size: few
J gene: TRBJ2-7
CDR3 protein: CASSLIPGLAGGEQYF
CDR3 DNA: TGTGCCAGCAGCTTGATTCCGGGACTAGCGGGAGGCGAGCAGTACTTC